The 5 T cell receptor beta chains given below trace back to one sample, sequenced in a study of blood T cell repertoires in COVID-19. Measured with immunoSEQ multiplex PCR; TCRdb has only the in-frame clones, and not every one. The data contain 150,000 to 200,000 clones, 88% of them singletons. The sample comprised PBMCs or T cells enriched from blood (not recorded which). These receptor sequences come from a woman younger than 35 who had recovered from COVID-19.

This clone was seen more than once but under ten times. The chain combines TRBV24-1 with TRBJ2-5; D is ambiguous. The CDR3 contains 11 residues. Germline assignment: CDR1 KGHDR and CDR2 SFDVKD. V was clipped by 5 bases and J by 7 bases, with 7 bases between them. Here the CDR3 reads CATSALGTQYF. The DNA of the CDR3 is TGTGCCACCAGTGCTCTAGGGACCCAGTACTTC.

V and J are TRBV29-1 and TRBJ1-6; weak D call: TRBD1 (6 bases). V lost 6 bases and J 7 bases, leaving 16 bases between the germline ends. The CDR3 contains 14 residues. The germline V gene has CDR1 SQVTM and CDR2 ANQGSEA. This CDR3 is CSVRTGQSNSPLHF. The DNA for the CDR3 is TGCAGCGTCAGAACTGGACAGTCCAATTCACCCCTCCACTTT.

V usage is TRBV6-4 and J usage is TRBJ1-3; D not certain. CDR3 size: 15 residues. V lost 0 bases and J lost 4, with 10 bases in between. CDR1 MRHNA and CDR2 SNTAGT come from the germline V gene. The CDR3 here is CASSDSAAPGNTIYF. DNA of the CDR3: TGTGCCAGCAGTGACTCCGCAGCGCCGGGAAACACCATATATTTT.

The chain combines TRBV6-5 with TRBJ2-1; 9 bases map to TRBD1. Germline V CDR1 and CDR2: MNHEY, SVGAGI. The CDR3 is 15 residues long. The ends lost 4 bases at V and 7 bases at J; junction bases unmatched: 8. CDR3 coding DNA: TGTGCCAGCAGTTCTCCGGGACAGGGTACTAATGAGCAGTTCTTC. It encodes CASSSPGQGTNEQFF.

The gene calls are TRBV5-4 and TRBJ2-5, with D hard to call. CDR3 length: 13 amino acids. V was cut by 1 base and J by 2 bases, with 6 bases left in between. The germline V gene has CDR1 SGHNT and CDR2 YYREEE (reference sequence). CDR3 residues: CASSLSGQETQYF. The CDR3 DNA sequence: TGTGCCAGCAGCTTGTCCGGGCAAGAGACCCAGTACTTC.